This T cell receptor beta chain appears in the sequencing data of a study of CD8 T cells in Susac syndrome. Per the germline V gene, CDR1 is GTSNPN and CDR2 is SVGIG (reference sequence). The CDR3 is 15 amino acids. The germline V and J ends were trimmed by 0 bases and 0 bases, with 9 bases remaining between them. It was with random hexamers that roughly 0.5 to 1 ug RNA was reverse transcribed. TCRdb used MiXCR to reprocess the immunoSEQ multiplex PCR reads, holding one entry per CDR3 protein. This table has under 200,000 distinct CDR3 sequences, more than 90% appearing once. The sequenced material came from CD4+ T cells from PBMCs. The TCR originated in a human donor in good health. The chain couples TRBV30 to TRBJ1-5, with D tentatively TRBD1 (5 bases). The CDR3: CAWSVGDYSNQPQHF. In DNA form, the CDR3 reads TGTGCCTGGAGTGTGGGGGATTATAGCAATCAGCCCCAGCATTTT.